Listed here are 21 T cell receptor beta chains from one sample, sequenced in a study of T cells in tumors after PD-1 blockade. Here immunoSEQ multiplex PCR was the method, and the copy in TCRdb shows in-frame clones only, minus some. The sample lists 45,000 to 60,000 clones; roughly 84% were seen once. The source was PBMCs, collected before anti-PD-1 therapy. Source of these receptors: a human donor with advanced basal cell or squamous cell carcinoma (not recorded which).

This clone was observed a handful of times. The chain links TRBV6-5 to TRBJ1-3, with D hard to call. The ends were cut back, 9 bases at V and 2 bases at J, with 11 bases in the middle. Germline V gives CDR1 MNHEY, CDR2 SVGAGI. The CDR3 has 13 residues. Here the CDR3 DNA reads TGTGCCAGTTTAGGGTCCCCTGGAAACACCATATATTTT. Translation gives CASLGSPGNTIYF.

CDR3 DNA sequence: TGTGCCAGCAGCTTAGTCAGGGGGGGCTACAATGAGCAGTTCTTC. It specifies CASSLVRGGYNEQFF. V is TRBV11-3 and J is TRBJ2-1; the D call may be TRBD1 or TRBD2 (7 bases each). This CDR3 has 15 residues. Trimming stripped 1 base from V and 3 bases from J, with 10 bases between. Germline V gene lookup returns CDR1 SGHNT and CDR2 YENEEA.

The chain links TRBV7-9 to TRBJ1-3, with D possibly being TRBD1 (6 bases). V dropped 6 bases and J dropped 0 bases, with 21 bases sitting between them. CDR3 length: 18 amino acids. Germline CDR1 SEHNR, CDR2 FQNEAQ (reference sequence). The CDR3 DNA reads TGTGCCAGCAGGATAGATAAACAGGGAGCTCTCTCTGGAAACACCATATATTTT. Its protein is CASRIDKQGALSGNTIYF.

The V gene is TRBV5-1, the J gene TRBJ2-3, with unresolved D. This CDR3 comprises 13 residues. Germline V lookup: CDR1 SGHRS, CDR2 YFSETQ. Between the trimmed V and J ends, which lost 0 bases and 4 bases, there was a span of 6 bases. CDR3 sequence (DNA): TGCGCCAGCAGCTTGGTTGAGGCAGATACGCAGTATTTT. Amino acids: CASSLVEADTQYF.

This clone appeared a few times. The chain combines TRBV5-4 with TRBJ2-3; 10 nucleotides align to TRBD2. The CDR3 has 17 residues. CDR1 and CDR2 (germline): SGHNT, YYREEE (reference sequence). J gave up 0 bases and V 3 bases, and 7 bases lay outside the gene matches. CDR3 DNA: TGTGCCAGCAGCTGGACTCTAGCGGGGGCTAGCACAGATACGCAGTATTTT. Amino acid sequence: CASSWTLAGASTDTQYF.

The J gene is TRBJ2-1, the V gene TRBV10-1; a weak D match, TRBD2 (7 bases). The V end was cut by 3 bases, the J end by 7 bases, with 13 bases between. The CDR3 has 14 amino acids. Germline V gene sequence: CDR1 WNHNN, CDR2 SYGVQD (reference sequence). CDR3 region: CASSDTGGGNEQFF. The DNA for the CDR3 is TGCGCCAGCAGTGATACGGGGGGCGGAAATGAGCAGTTCTTC.

The chain carries TRBV7-8 and TRBJ2-7; D remains unclear. V lost 5 bases to trimming and J lost 3 bases, with 5 bases between them. The V gene's germline CDR1 is SGHVS and CDR2 FQNEAQ. The CDR3 consists of 11 residues. Here the CDR3 DNA reads TGTGCCAGCAGCGCGGACTACGAGCAGTACTTC. Its protein product is CASSADYEQYF.

V is TRBV2 and J is TRBJ2-3; TRBD1 aligns across 8 bases. Germline trimming cut 2 bases from V and 5 bases from J; bases unmatched to any gene: 6. CDR1 SNHLY and CDR2 FYNNEI come from the germline V gene. The CDR3 runs 15 residues. Written as DNA, the CDR3 is TGTGCCAGCAGTGAACTGGGCAGGGGGCGAGATACGCAGTATTTT. Translating it yields CASSELGRGRDTQYF.

A word on this clone: The sample has other DNA sequences that encode this CDR3 too. V is TRBV6-5 and J is TRBJ2-2; no clear D. Between the trimmed V and J ends, which lost 5 bases and 1 base, there was a span of 2 bases. The CDR3 sequence is 12 residues long. CDR1 is MNHEY and CDR2 is SVGAGI in the germline V gene. Here the CDR3 reads CASSLNTGELFF. The CDR3 nucleotides are TGTGCCAGCAGTCTGAACACCGGGGAGCTGTTTTTT.

J is TRBJ2-7 and V is TRBV7-9; the D is unclear. Germline V gene lookup returns CDR1 SEHNR and CDR2 FQNEAQ (reference sequence). Trimming took 2 bases from V and 0 from J, leaving 11 bases between them. The CDR3 loop spans 15 amino acids. CDR3: CASSLRFSSSYEQYF. As DNA, the CDR3 is TGTGCCAGCAGCTTAAGATTTTCGAGCTCCTACGAGCAGTACTTC.

Only a few counts were recorded for this clone. The chain links TRBV27 to TRBJ2-7; 7 bases align to TRBD1. The CDR3 is 15 residues long. With 4 bases clipped from V and 6 bases from J, the junction kept 12 bases outside the gene matches. From germline, CDR1 is MNHEY and CDR2 SMNVEV (reference sequence). CDR3 coding DNA: TGTGCCAGCAGTTCTACAGGGGCCGCGGGTCTCGAGCAGTACTTC. It is translated as CASSSTGAAGLEQYF.

V usage is TRBV6-5 and J usage is TRBJ1-1; TRBD1 is a possible D gene (5 bases). The germline V gene encodes CDR1 MNHEY and CDR2 SVGAGI. This CDR3 has 15 amino acids. With 2 bases removed from V and 1 base from J, the gap between germline ends came to 11 bases. CDR3 in DNA: TGTGCCAGCAGTTACGAGGCAGGGTGGAACACTGAAGCTTTCTTT. Amino acids: CASSYEAGWNTEAFF.

The chain joins TRBV2 to TRBJ2-7; D may be TRBD1 (5 bases). This CDR3 contains 14 residues. The V and J ends lost 7 bases and 3 bases respectively, with 16 bases between them. Germline values: CDR1 SNHLY, CDR2 FYNNEI. CDR3 protein: CASTRDRGGYEQYF. CDR3 nucleotides: TGTGCCAGCACGCGAGATAGGGGTGGCTACGAGCAGTACTTC.

The V and J genes are TRBV7-2 and TRBJ2-2; no definite D call. Per germline, CDR1 SGHTA and CDR2 FQGNSA. V was trimmed by 6 bases and J by 3 bases, leaving 11 bases between them. This CDR3 has 14 residues. CDR3 sequence reads: CASRHVLDTGELFF. The DNA for the CDR3 is TGTGCCAGCAGGCATGTACTCGACACCGGGGAGCTGTTTTTT.

This clone was seen a handful of times. The chain recombines TRBV7-9 with TRBJ2-5; D may be TRBD1 (5 bases). This CDR3 contains 13 residues. V was shortened by 5 bases and J by 1 base, with 8 bases between the two germline ends. Germline V gene lookup returns CDR1 SEHNR and CDR2 FQNEAQ (reference sequence). CDR3 sequence: CASSEDSQETQYF. The CDR3, as DNA: TGTGCCAGCAGCGAAGACAGCCAAGAGACCCAGTACTTC.

The J gene is TRBJ2-7, the V gene TRBV19; the D gene is possibly TRBD1 (7 bases). The V gene's germline CDR1 is LNHDA and CDR2 SQIVND (reference sequence). This CDR3 region has 13 residues. Trimming left V 5 bases short and J 7 bases short, with 15 bases between. The CDR3 sequence is CASSRGTAWEQYF. The CDR3 nucleotides read TGTGCCAGTAGTCGGGGGACAGCCTGGGAGCAGTACTTC.

The chain links TRBV28 to TRBJ2-1, with D possibly called TRBD1 or TRBD2 (5 bases each). The CDR3 consists of 17 residues. Trimming took off 4 bases at V and 3 bases at J, with 19 bases between the two ends. Germline V CDR1 and CDR2: MDHEN, SYDVKM. The CDR3 DNA reads as TGTGCCAGCAGTTGGCTTCCCGGGGACCGGAACTACAATGAGCAGTTCTTC. This sequence encodes CASSWLPGDRNYNEQFF.

This chain joins TRBV28 and TRBJ2-7; D remains unclear. The CDR3 spans 11 residues. Trimming took off 8 bases at V and 0 bases at J, with 5 bases between the two ends. The germline CDR1 and CDR2 sequences are MDHEN and SYDVKM. The CDR3 DNA sequence: TGTGCCAGCCGGAACTCCTACGAGCAGTACTTC. This encodes CASRNSYEQYF.

The rearrangement links TRBV3-1 (or the pseudogene TRBV3-2) to TRBJ2-5, with unresolved D. Germline V gene lookup returns CDR1 LGHDT and CDR2 YNNKEL (reference sequence). This CDR3 has 18 residues. V gave up 0 bases and J gave up 1 base, with 18 bases separating them. CDR3 sequence reads: CASSQETSTRVAQETQYF. CDR3 DNA sequence: TGTGCCAGCAGCCAAGAGACCTCGACCCGAGTCGCCCAAGAGACCCAGTACTTC.

The CDR3 reads CASSSGSGGDSPLHF. CDR3 DNA sequence: TGTGCCAGCAGCTCTGGCTCAGGGGGCGATTCACCCCTCCACTTT. The chain joins TRBV5-4 to TRBJ1-6; TRBD1 agrees at 8 bases. The V segment lost 3 bases and the J segment 8 bases; nucleotides outside the gene matches: 7. CDR1 is SGHNT, CDR2 YYREEE, per germline (reference sequence). The CDR3 is made up of 15 amino acids.

The rearrangement uses TRBV7-6 and TRBJ2-7; D not certain. The CDR3 is made up of 14 amino acids. The germline gives CDR1 SGHVS, CDR2 FNYEAQ. V was pared by 4 bases and J by 2 bases, with 12 bases between. This CDR3 reads CASSYGGEAYEQYF. CDR3 nucleotides: TGTGCCAGCAGCTACGGTGGAGAGGCCTACGAGCAGTACTTC.